One and the same sample provided the 24 T cell receptor beta chains below, sequenced in a study of OX40 agonist ivuxolimab in advanced cancers. Generated by immunoSEQ multiplex PCR, the TCRdb table keeps only in-frame clones and is missing some. Of roughly 77,000 clones listed, roughly 92% are singletons. The sample here was CD4+ or CD8+ T cells sorted from blood, taken in a trial of the OX40 agonist ivuxolimab. These receptors were taken from an adult with an advanced solid tumor such as melanoma, head and neck, liver or kidney cancer.

This clone showed up just once. V usage is TRBV5-5 and J usage is TRBJ1-2; possibly TRBD1 for D (5 bases). V was shortened by 4 bases and J by 4 bases, with 11 bases between the two germline ends. CDR3 size: 13 residues. Germline lookup yields CDR1 SGHKS and CDR2 YYEKEE (reference sequence). The CDR3 is CASSRGEGYGYTF. The DNA of the CDR3 is TGTGCCAGCAGCCGAGGGGAGGGCTATGGCTACACCTTC. Full variable domain (remainder filled in from reference TRBV5-5 and TRBJ1-2): DAGVTQSPTHLIKTRGQQVTLRCSPISGHKSVSWYQQVLGQGPQFIFQYYEKEERGRGNFPDRFSARQFPNYSSELNVNALLLGDSALYLCASSRGEGYGYTFGSGTRLTVV.

This clone was found once. The chain combines TRBV18 with TRBJ1-2, with D possibly matching TRBD1 (5 bases). There are 13 residues in the CDR3. The germline V and J ends were trimmed by 3 bases and 8 bases, with 13 bases remaining between them. Germline V gene sequence: CDR1 KGHSH, CDR2 LQKENI. The CDR3 region has the DNA TGTGCCAGCTCACCGCCGGGGGTAGGCGGCTACACCTTC. It encodes CASSPPGVGGYTF.

The chain recombines TRBV30 with TRBJ2-7; D is perhaps TRBD2 (7 bases). With 3 bases removed from V and 2 bases from J, the gap between germline ends came to 17 bases. CDR3 length equals 15 residues. CDR1 GTSNPN and CDR2 SVGIG come from the germline V gene (reference sequence). Written as DNA, the CDR3 is TGTGCCTGGAGCCGGGGGCTAGCGGAGACCTACGAGCAGTACTTC. Translation: CAWSRGLAETYEQYF. The whole variable domain, filled in from reference TRBV30 and TRBJ2-7, reads SQTIHQWPATLVQPVGSPLSLECTVEGTSNPNLYWYRQAAGRGLQLLFYSVGIGQISSEVPQNLSASRPQDRQFILSSKKLLLSDSGFYLCAWSRGLAETYEQYFGPGTRLTVT.

In this sample, this clone turned up once. The gene calls are TRBV9 and TRBJ2-1; 9 nucleotides line up with TRBD2. The CDR3 runs 13 residues. With 5 bases clipped from V and 4 bases from J, the junction kept 1 base outside the gene matches. Germline CDR1 and CDR2: SGDLS and YYNGEE. The CDR3 region is CASSSGGYNEQFF. In DNA, the CDR3 is TGTGCCAGCAGTAGCGGGGGATACAATGAGCAGTTCTTC.

The chain uses TRBV9 and TRBJ1-6; 8 nucleotides align to TRBD1. V was pared by 3 bases and J by 7 bases, with 3 bases of the junction left unmatched. The CDR3 sequence is 14 residues long. In germline, CDR1 is SGDLS, CDR2 YYNGEE. CDR3 in DNA: TGTGCCAGCAGCGAGCGACAGGGGAATTCACCCCTCCACTTT. Residues: CASSERQGNSPLHF. The entire variable domain, with the rest obtained from reference TRBV9 and TRBJ1-6, is as follows: DSGVTQTPKHLITATGQRVTLRCSPRSGDLSVYWYQQSLDQGLQFLIQYYNGEERAKGNILERFSAQQFPDLHSELNLSSLELGDSALYFCASSERQGNSPLHFGNGTRLTVT.

The genes are TRBV11-2 and TRBJ1-5, with D possibly TRBD1 on 5 matching bases. The CDR3 has 15 amino acids. V shed 0 bases and J shed 0 bases, with 6 bases lying between them. Germline-derived CDR1 and CDR2 are SGHAT and FQNNGV. As DNA, the CDR3 is TGTGCCAGCAGCTTAGACAGGGCTAGCAATCAGCCCCAGCATTTT. It yields the protein CASSLDRASNQPQHF.

This clone was seen only once. The junction and the germline gene differ at one end; a read error may be behind it. The V gene is TRBV10-3, the J gene TRBJ1-4; D remains ambiguous. The CDR3 spans 13 residues. CDR1 and CDR2 (germline): ENHRY, SYGVKD. The CDR3 reads CAVSGGNHEKLFF. In nucleotides, the CDR3 is TGTGCCGTCAGCGGCGGTAATCATGAAAAACTGTTTTTT.

The gene calls are TRBV19 and TRBJ2-1, with 8 bases matching TRBD2. The CDR3 extends over 14 amino acids. CDR1 LNHDA and CDR2 SQIVND come from the germline V gene (reference sequence). V lost 6 bases to trimming and J lost 10 bases; unmatched junction nucleotides: 11. CDR3 DNA: TGTGCCAGTAGCAGCGGAGCGGGAGAGGAGGAGCAGTTCTTC. As protein: CASSSGAGEEEQFF. Filled out from reference TRBV19 and TRBJ2-1, the complete variable domain reads DGGITQSPKYLFRKEGQNVTLSCEQNLNHDAMYWYRQDPGQGLRLIYYSQIVNDFQKGDIAEGYSVSREKKESFPLTVTSAQKNPTAFYLCASSSGAGEEEQFFGPGTRLTVL.

V gene TRBV9 combines with J gene TRBJ1-3; D may be TRBD1 (6 bases). In germline, CDR1 is SGDLS, CDR2 YYNGEE. There are 15 residues in the CDR3. Trimming stripped 4 bases from V and 0 bases from J, with 11 bases between. The CDR3 DNA is TGTGCCAGCAGCAATACAGGGTTCTCTGGAAACACCATATATTTT. Protein product: CASSNTGFSGNTIYF.

This chain connects TRBV7-2 to TRBJ1-1; 8 positions match TRBD1. Germline CDR1 is SGHTA and CDR2 is FQGNSA. The CDR3 is 14 amino acids. V trimming: 3 bases; J trimming: 1 base; junction bases outside the gene matches: 1. CDR3: CASSLDRANTEAFF. In DNA form, the CDR3 reads TGTGCCAGCAGCTTGGACAGGGCGAACACTGAAGCTTTCTTT.

The J gene is TRBJ1-1, the V gene TRBV27; a possible D gene is TRBD1 (6 bases). Per the germline V gene, CDR1 is MNHEY and CDR2 is SMNVEV (reference sequence). Trimming left V 5 bases short and J 4 bases short, with 20 bases between. This CDR3 is 16 amino acids long. CDR3 nucleotide sequence: TGTGCCAGCAGTCAATCTCGGGGGGGCGCTCGCACTGAAGCTTTCTTT. Its translation is CASSQSRGGARTEAFF.

The rearrangement uses TRBV29-1 and TRBJ2-1; either TRBD1 or TRBD2 may fit D (5 bases each). The CDR3 totals 15 residues. In germline, CDR1 is SQVTM, CDR2 ANQGSEA. Trimming removed 6 bases at V and 2 bases at J, with 17 bases between. The CDR3 here is CSVTPPGPTYNEQFF. CDR3 nucleotides: TGCAGCGTGACGCCTCCGGGACCCACCTACAATGAGCAGTTCTTC.

The rearrangement uses TRBV11-2 and TRBJ2-4; the D gene is possibly TRBD2 (6 bases). Trimming cost V 0 bases and J 5 bases, with 11 bases left between them. The CDR3 is 15 amino acids. CDR1 and CDR2 (germline): SGHAT, FQNNGV. Here the CDR3 DNA reads TGTGCCAGCAGCTTAGATCGGTTAGCGGAAAACATTCAGTACTTC. Amino acid sequence: CASSLDRLAENIQYF. The complete variable domain, with remaining parts taken from reference TRBV11-2 and TRBJ2-4, reads EAGVAQSPRYKIIEKRQSVAFWCNPISGHATLYWYQQILGQGPKLLIQFQNNGVVDDSQLPKDRFSAERLKGVDSTLKIQPAKLEDSAVYLCASSLDRLAENIQYFGAGTRLSVL.

V and J are TRBV2 and TRBJ2-5; no firm D call. V was trimmed by 10 bases and J by 4 bases, leaving 7 bases between them. This CDR3 is built from 10 residues. Per the germline V gene, CDR1 is SNHLY and CDR2 is FYNNEI. CDR3 residues: CAIRRETQYF. In DNA form, the CDR3 reads TGTGCCATACGGAGAGAGACCCAGTACTTC.

The V call is TRBV30, the J call TRBJ2-6, with D hard to call. Per germline, CDR1 GTSNPN and CDR2 SVGIG (reference sequence). V shed 5 bases and J shed 0 bases, with 11 bases lying between them. This CDR3 contains 15 residues. The CDR3 sequence: CAWGVTPSGANVLTF. CDR3 DNA: TGTGCCTGGGGGGTTACCCCCTCTGGGGCCAACGTCCTGACTTTC.

The chain carries TRBV14 and TRBJ2-5; possibly TRBD1 for D (5 bases). There are 13 residues in the CDR3. V dropped 1 base and J dropped 5 bases, with 8 bases sitting between them. Germline assignment: CDR1 SGHDN and CDR2 FVKESK. The CDR3: CASSQGTSETQYF. The CDR3 nucleotides read TGTGCCAGCAGCCAAGGGACATCGGAGACCCAGTACTTC.

CDR3 DNA sequence: TGTGCCAGCAGGCCGGGACTAGCGGGAGAAGGCTACGAGCAGTACTTC. This encodes CASRPGLAGEGYEQYF. The chain uses TRBV2 and TRBJ2-5, with 14 bases lining up with TRBD2. The J call may be faulty, since TRBJ2-7 better matches the DNA end. The V gene's germline CDR1 is SNHLY and CDR2 FYNNEI. CDR3 length equals 16 residues.

The CDR3 sequence: CASSQARVSLAALTDTQYF. CDR3 DNA: TGTGCCAGCAGCCAGGCGCGCGTCTCACTCGCGGCCCTCACAGATACGCAGTATTTT. The chain uses TRBV7-9 and TRBJ2-3; D ambiguous. The CDR3 totals 19 residues. CDR1 is SEHNR and CDR2 is FQNEAQ in the germline V gene (reference sequence). The V end was cut by 5 bases, the J end by 2 bases, with 26 bases between.

V usage is TRBV19 and J usage is TRBJ1-5, with no clear D. CDR1 is LNHDA, CDR2 SQIVND, per germline (reference sequence). Trimming pared 5 bases from V and 5 bases from J, leaving 10 bases between. The CDR3 has 13 amino acids. The CDR3 DNA reads TGTGCCAGTAGTGTTGGGCGGGATCAGCCCCAGCATTTT. Translating it yields CASSVGRDQPQHF. Full variable domain (remainder filled in from reference TRBV19 and TRBJ1-5): DGGITQSPKYLFRKEGQNVTLSCEQNLNHDAMYWYRQDPGQGLRLIYYSQIVNDFQKGDIAEGYSVSREKKESFPLTVTSAQKNPTAFYLCASSVGRDQPQHFGDGTRLSIL.

A word on this clone: Distinct nucleotide sequences in the sample also encode this CDR3. Here the CDR3 DNA reads TGTGCCAGCCGATTTAGGGAGACCCAGTACTTC. Translating gives CASRFRETQYF. The V call is TRBV6-6, the J call TRBJ2-5; D gene uncertain. Germline V gene data show CDR1 as MNHNY and CDR2 as SVGAGI (reference sequence). V lost 8 bases to trimming and J lost 5 bases, with 9 bases between them. The CDR3 totals 11 residues.

The genes are TRBV5-4 and TRBJ2-4, with 8 bases aligning to TRBD1. CDR3 length equals 14 residues. Germline V CDR1 and CDR2: SGHNT, YYREEE (reference sequence). Unmatched junction bases numbered 3, after V lost 0 bases and J lost 7 bases. The DNA of the CDR3 is TGTGCCAGCAGCTTGGGACAGGGGACGAACATTCAGTACTTC. It codes for CASSLGQGTNIQYF.

CDR3 sequence (DNA): TGTGCCAGCAGCCGCGGGTCGGGGGGTCATGGCTACACCTTC. Translation gives CASSRGSGGHGYTF. V is TRBV27 and J is TRBJ1-2, with TRBD1 as a possible D gene (5 bases). Germline-derived CDR1 and CDR2 are MNHEY and SMNVEV (reference sequence). The CDR3 is made up of 14 amino acids. Trimming took 6 bases from V and 6 from J, leaving 17 bases between them.

This clone was seen only once. The chain is built from TRBV6-1 and TRBJ2-7, with D possibly being TRBD2 (6 bases). The length of the CDR3 is 14 residues. Germline lookup yields CDR1 MNHNS and CDR2 SASEGT. Trimming pared 4 bases from V and 5 bases from J, leaving 15 bases between. This chain's CDR3 is CASSARGGENEQYF. The CDR3 DNA follows: TGTGCCAGCAGTGCCCGCGGAGGGGAGAACGAGCAGTACTTC.

V is TRBV7-9 and J is TRBJ1-5; D remains unclear. CDR1 and CDR2 from the germline V gene are SEHNR and FQNEAQ (reference sequence). V lost 5 bases and J 2 bases, leaving 13 bases between the germline ends. The CDR3 extends over 15 amino acids. CDR3 DNA sequence: TGTGCCAGCAGCCCGCTACTTGCGGGCAATCAGCCCCAGCATTTT. This translates into CASSPLLAGNQPQHF.